Described below is a single TCR beta chain sequence and its context. The data derive from a study of blood T cell repertoires in COVID-19. The overall study: Spain, Italy and the United States supplied samples that represented acute and convalescent COVID-19. From T cells, B-cell-depleted T cells, or PBMCs came the material, which was cDNA or gDNA.

This CDR3 is built from 17 residues. Germline trimming cut 3 bases from V and 7 bases from J; bases unmatched to any gene: 14. Germline assignment: CDR1 MGHRA and CDR2 YSYEKL. Under the authors' procedure: From reference gene primer amplification, estimates of nucleated cell counts were derived. Sequencing used immunoSEQ multiplex PCR; TCRdb keeps in-frame clones, though not all of them. The DNA gave D and trimming, while V, J and clone size come from that table. The data contain around 58,000 clones, over 75% of them singletons. The material sequenced was peripheral blood. The V call is TRBV4-1, the J call TRBJ1-2, with 10 bases aligning to TRBD1. The TCR was taken from a woman aged 55-69 years with COVID-19, enrolled during active disease. DNA for the CDR3: TGCGCCAGCAGCCAGCACTCCGCCGGGACAGGGGCGGGTGGCTACACCTTC. This sequence encodes CASSQHSAGTGAGGYTF.